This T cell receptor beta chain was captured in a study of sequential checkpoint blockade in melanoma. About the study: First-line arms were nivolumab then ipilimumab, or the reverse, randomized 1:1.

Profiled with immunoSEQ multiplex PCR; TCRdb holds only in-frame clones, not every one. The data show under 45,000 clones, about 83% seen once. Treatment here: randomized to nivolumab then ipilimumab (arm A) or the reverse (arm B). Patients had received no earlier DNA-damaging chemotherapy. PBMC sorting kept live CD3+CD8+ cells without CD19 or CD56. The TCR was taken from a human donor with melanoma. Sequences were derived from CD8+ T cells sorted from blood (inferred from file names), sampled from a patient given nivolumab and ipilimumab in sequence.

The CDR3 sequence: CASSVTGDYYEQYF. CDR3 bases: TGTGCCAGTAGTGTCACAGGGGATTACTACGAGCAGTACTTC. The chain uses TRBV19 and TRBJ2-5; 7 positions match TRBD1. TRBJ2-7 explains the end of the DNA better; the J call may be wrong. Germline V gene data show CDR1 as LNHDA and CDR2 as SQIVND (reference sequence). The CDR3 spans 14 residues.